This entry features one T cell receptor beta chain sequence. This specimen belongs to a study of blood T cell repertoires in COVID-19. This table comes from immunoSEQ multiplex PCR, and its TCRdb copy is limited to in-frame clones, with some not included. The sample lists about 150,000 clones, 65% to 85% occurring once. Deletions cut 5 bases from V and 2 bases from J, with 19 bases between. The germline V gene has CDR1 LGHDT and CDR2 YNNKEL (reference sequence). The CDR3 has 16 amino acids. The receptor comes from a man aged 30 to 45 with COVID-19, enrolled during active disease. The chain has TRBV3-1 (or the pseudogene TRBV3-2) and TRBJ2-7; a weak D match, TRBD2 (6 bases). The sample consisted of peripheral blood. The CDR3 reads CASSENAGLTTYEQYF. DNA for the CDR3: TGTGCCAGCAGCGAAAATGCGGGACTGACAACCTACGAGCAGTACTTC.